Shown below are 27 T cell receptor beta chains from a single sample sequenced in a study of cytomegalovirus exposure and HLA in healthy donors. The PCR contained 60 Vbeta and 13 Jbeta primers. Data came from immunoSEQ multiplex PCR; TCRdb stores just in-frame clones and leaves some out. The sample shows roughly 130,000 clones, around three quarters of them seen only once. Input material: PBMCs. These receptors all come from a man aged 40-50 years in good health and CMV-seronegative.

The chain links TRBV27 to TRBJ2-7; D not resolved. Germline CDR1 and CDR2: MNHEY and SMNVEV (reference sequence). The length of the CDR3 is 13 residues. V lost 1 base to trimming and J lost 10 bases, with 14 bases between them. The CDR3 region has the DNA TGTGCCAGCAGTTTATTCCTCGGCGGAGCACAGTACTTC. This translates into CASSLFLGGAQYF.

The J gene is TRBJ2-5, the V gene TRBV6-1; TRBD2 aligns across 8 bases. J was trimmed by 5 bases and V by 7 bases; bases with no gene match: 9. This CDR3 has 14 residues. CDR1 and CDR2 (germline): MNHNS, SASEGT. CDR3 nucleotides: TGTGCCAGCACGGCCGGGGGGGCCCCGGAGACCCAGTACTTC. Amino acid sequence: CASTAGGAPETQYF.

The rearrangement links TRBV5-1 to TRBJ1-3, with D perhaps matching TRBD1 (5 bases). CDR1 is SGHRS and CDR2 is YFSETQ in the germline V gene. Trimming pared 4 bases from V and 8 bases from J, leaving 16 bases between. The CDR3 has 14 amino acids. The CDR3 region is CASSRGGDRDTIYF. CDR3 coding DNA: TGCGCCAGCAGCCGCGGGGGGGATCGAGACACCATATATTTT.

This clone showed up just a few times. The rearrangement uses TRBV15 and TRBJ2-3, with D unresolved. Germline V CDR1 and CDR2: LNHNV, YYDKDF (reference sequence). The CDR3 totals 14 residues. V lost 5 bases, J lost 2 bases, and 11 bases lay in between. This CDR3 reads CATSYRSYTDTQYF. The CDR3 DNA reads TGTGCCACCAGCTACCGGTCCTACACAGATACGCAGTATTTT.

V usage is TRBV7-6 and J usage is TRBJ2-7; TRBD2 matches at 8 bases. The CDR3 consists of 15 residues. Looked up from germline, CDR1 is SGHVS and CDR2 is FNYEAQ. J gave up 4 bases and V 5 bases, and 10 bases lay outside the gene matches. The CDR3 is CASSRGAGGGYEQYF. The CDR3 nucleotides are TGTGCCAGCAGCCGGGGGGCGGGGGGAGGATACGAGCAGTACTTC.

This chain joins TRBV6-1 and TRBJ1-5; no clear D. CDR3 length equals 13 residues. Germline CDR1 and CDR2: MNHNS and SASEGT. The V and J ends lost 7 bases and 10 bases respectively, with 17 bases between them. The CDR3 region is CASIEEINRPQHF. Here the CDR3 DNA reads TGTGCCAGCATCGAGGAAATTAATCGACCCCAGCATTTT.

The genes are TRBV11-3 and TRBJ2-1; D gene uncertain. V lost 0 bases and J 0 bases, leaving 9 bases between the germline ends. Germline values: CDR1 SGHNT, CDR2 YENEEA. The CDR3 loop spans 16 amino acids. Here the CDR3 reads CASSLEYSSSYNEQFF. In DNA, the CDR3 is TGTGCCAGCAGCTTAGAGTACTCAAGCTCCTACAATGAGCAGTTCTTC. Based on the CDR3 plus reference TRBV11-3 and TRBJ2-1, the full variable domain is EAGVVQSPRYKIIEKKQPVAFWCNPISGHNTLYWYLQNLGQGPELLIRYENEEAVDDSQLPKDRFSAERLKGVDSTLKIQPAELGDSAVYLCASSLEYSSSYNEQFFGPGTRLTVL.

This clone was picked up one time. This chain connects TRBV19 to TRBJ2-5; weak D call: TRBD2 (6 bases). Between the trimmed V and J ends, which lost 8 bases and 3 bases, there was a span of 16 bases. This CDR3 has 14 amino acids. Germline V gene data show CDR1 as LNHDA and CDR2 as SQIVND (reference sequence). CDR3 bases: TGTGCCAGTGGATCGAGGTGGGAGGAAGAGACCCAGTACTTC. It encodes CASGSRWEEETQYF.

The rearrangement joins TRBV6-6 to TRBJ2-7; TRBD1 matches 9 bases. V gave up 4 bases and J gave up 5 bases; unmatched junction bases: 3. The CDR3 consists of 13 residues. Germline V lookup: CDR1 MNHNY, CDR2 SVGAGI (reference sequence). The CDR3 DNA follows: TGTGCCAGCAGTTTAAGGGACAGGGACGAGCAGTACTTC. It is translated as CASSLRDRDEQYF.

V is TRBV7-9 and J is TRBJ1-1; weak D call: TRBD1 (5 bases). With 1 base removed from V and 4 bases from J, the gap between germline ends came to 10 bases. In germline, CDR1 is SEHNR, CDR2 FQNEAQ (reference sequence). The CDR3 is 14 amino acids. In DNA form, the CDR3 reads TGTGCCAGCAGCTTAGATTTGGGGGGCACTGAAGCTTTCTTT. As protein: CASSLDLGGTEAFF.

The rearrangement links TRBV28 to TRBJ1-5; no clear D. V was clipped by 3 bases and J by 7 bases, with 10 bases between them. This CDR3 is built from 13 residues. Per germline, CDR1 MDHEN and CDR2 SYDVKM. The CDR3 reads CASSFSVQQPQHF. For the CDR3, the DNA is TGTGCCAGCAGTTTCAGCGTGCAACAGCCCCAGCATTTT.

V usage is TRBV5-5 and J usage is TRBJ2-6; D gene ambiguous. Germline CDR1 SGHKS, CDR2 YYEKEE (reference sequence). The V end was cut by 4 bases, the J end by 0 bases, with 8 bases between. This CDR3 has 15 amino acids. The CDR3 bases are TGTGCCAGCAGCGTCTGGAGCTCTGGGGCCAACGTCCTGACTTTC. It encodes CASSVWSSGANVLTF.

The chain uses TRBV5-1 and TRBJ2-5; no clear D. This CDR3 comprises 14 residues. The germline V gene has CDR1 SGHRS and CDR2 YFSETQ. V lost 0 bases, J lost 2 bases, and 8 bases lay in between. The CDR3 reads CASSLVSAQETQYF. The CDR3 DNA follows: TGCGCCAGCAGCTTGGTGAGCGCTCAAGAGACCCAGTACTTC.

The chain employs TRBV30 and TRBJ2-5; 10 nucleotides align to TRBD1. Gene TRBJ2-7 matches the end of the DNA better, so the J call may be wrong. The CDR3 length is 14 residues. In germline, CDR1 is GTSNPN, CDR2 SVGIG (reference sequence). CDR3 sequence (DNA): TGTGCCTGGAGAATTCGACAGGGGGCGTACGAGCAGTACTTC. This sequence encodes CAWRIRQGAYEQYF.

The V and J genes are TRBV2 and TRBJ2-5, with 9 bases identical to TRBD2. The CDR3 runs 14 residues. Germline CDR1 reads SNHLY; CDR2 reads FYNNEI. V shed 7 bases and J 3 bases; nucleotides not matched to a gene: 6. The chain's CDR3 is CASTRLADKETQYF. In nucleotides, the CDR3 is TGTGCCAGCACCAGACTAGCGGATAAAGAGACCCAGTACTTC.

V is TRBV27 and J is TRBJ2-7; D is unclear. Trimming took 7 bases from V and 5 from J, leaving 6 bases between them. Germline V lookup: CDR1 MNHEY, CDR2 SMNVEV (reference sequence). The CDR3 covers 10 residues. The CDR3 loop is CASNLHEQYF. CDR3 coding DNA: TGTGCCAGCAATCTTCACGAGCAGTACTTC.

This clone was detected once. This chain joins TRBV6-1 and TRBJ2-1; D remains unclear. The germline gives CDR1 MNHNS, CDR2 SASEGT. The CDR3 totals 13 residues. Trimming removed 7 bases at V and 4 bases at J, with 11 bases between. The CDR3 spells CASMKFEYNEQFF. The CDR3 DNA reads as TGTGCCAGCATGAAATTCGAGTACAATGAGCAGTTCTTC.

The chain links TRBV28 to TRBJ2-7, with 7 nucleotides matching TRBD1. Trimming cost V 3 bases and J 5 bases; bases outside gene matches: 10. CDR3 length equals 15 residues. Germline assignment: CDR1 MDHEN and CDR2 SYDVKM. The CDR3 coding sequence is TGTGCCAGCAGTTTGACCGGGACAGTTTACGACGAGCAGTACTTC. It translates to CASSLTGTVYDEQYF.

This rearrangement joins TRBV18 to TRBJ2-5; 9 positions agree with TRBD1. Losses at the gene ends were 5 bases for V and 4 bases for J; bases not matched to a gene: 14. CDR1 and CDR2 from the germline V gene are KGHSH and LQKENI. This CDR3 has 17 amino acids. The CDR3 region has the DNA TGTGCCAGCTCAATAATCCCCGGGACAGGGATTGGAGAGACCCAGTACTTC. It is translated as CASSIIPGTGIGETQYF. Looking up the rest from reference TRBV18 and TRBJ2-5 gives the full variable domain: NAGVMQNPRHLVRRRGQEARLRCSPMKGHSHVYWYRQLPEEGLKFMVYLQKENIIDESGMPKERFSAEFPKEGPSILRIQQVVRGDSAAYFCASSIIPGTGIGETQYFGPGTRLLVL.

To note about this clone: Distinct nucleotide sequences in the sample also encode this CDR3. The V gene is TRBV6-1, the J gene TRBJ2-1; the match to TRBD2 covers 12 bases. Germline lookup yields CDR1 MNHNS and CDR2 SASEGT. Germline trimming cut 6 bases from V and 4 bases from J; bases unmatched to any gene: 4. This CDR3 is 15 amino acids long. This chain's CDR3 is CASSSGLAGYNEQFF. CDR3 nucleotides: TGTGCCAGCAGCTCCGGACTAGCGGGATACAATGAGCAGTTCTTC.

The chain couples TRBV5-1 to TRBJ2-5, with 9 positions matching TRBD1. Germline CDR1 SGHRS, CDR2 YFSETQ. The CDR3 has 15 amino acids. Trimming at V came to 8 bases and at J to 5 bases, leaving 13 bases not matched to a gene. This CDR3 reads CASDPGTGYRETQYF. CDR3 DNA sequence: TGCGCCAGTGATCCCGGGACAGGGTATAGGGAGACCCAGTACTTC.

V is TRBV7-6 and J is TRBJ1-1, with D perhaps matching TRBD1 (5 bases). In germline, CDR1 is SGHVS, CDR2 FNYEAQ. The CDR3 contains 16 residues. V lost 1 base and J 4 bases, leaving 16 bases between the germline ends. DNA for the CDR3: TGTGCCAGCAGCTTAGGAGCGGGACGTGCTGGCACTGAAGCTTTCTTT. As protein: CASSLGAGRAGTEAFF.

V and J are TRBV6-1 and TRBJ1-5, with 7 bases matching TRBD1. The CDR3 extends over 12 amino acids. Germline values: CDR1 MNHNS, CDR2 SASEGT. V lost 11 bases to trimming and J lost 5 bases; unmatched junction nucleotides: 6. The CDR3 loop reads CAGKTGHQPQHF. The CDR3 DNA reads as TGTGCCGGCAAGACAGGGCATCAGCCCCAGCATTTT.

V usage is TRBV2 and J usage is TRBJ2-7; 8 bases agree with TRBD1. The V segment lost 4 bases and the J segment 3 bases; nucleotides outside the gene matches: 5. CDR1 is SNHLY, CDR2 FYNNEI, per germline. The CDR3 length is 14 residues. The CDR3 protein is CASSVQGASYEQYF. The CDR3 DNA follows: TGTGCCAGCAGTGTGCAGGGGGCGAGCTACGAGCAGTACTTC.

The genes are TRBV19 and TRBJ1-2; 7 nucleotides match TRBD1. V lost 4 bases, J lost 4 bases, and 6 bases stayed unmatched. Per germline, CDR1 LNHDA and CDR2 SQIVND (reference sequence). The CDR3 totals 14 residues. This CDR3 reads CASSRDSQGYGYTF. DNA of the CDR3: TGTGCCAGTAGTAGGGACAGCCAAGGCTATGGCTACACCTTC.

The chain couples TRBV6-5 to TRBJ2-7; 8 bases line up with TRBD1. Germline V lookup: CDR1 MNHEY, CDR2 SVGAGI. V was clipped by 0 bases and J by 4 bases; unmatched bases: 5. CDR3 length: 15 amino acids. DNA of the CDR3: TGTGCCAGCAGTTACTCATCAGGGGGCAATTACGAGCAGTACTTC. Translating it yields CASSYSSGGNYEQYF.

This clone was detected a few times. The gene calls are TRBV5-1 and TRBJ1-4, with 7 bases fitting TRBD1. From germline, CDR1 is SGHRS and CDR2 YFSETQ. There are 16 residues in the CDR3. Losses at the gene ends were 0 bases for V and 0 bases for J; bases not matched to a gene: 2. The CDR3 coding sequence is TGCGCCAGCAGCTTGGGACAGGGACCAACTAATGAAAAACTGTTTTTT. As protein: CASSLGQGPTNEKLFF.